The sequence of this TCR beta chain was determined in a study of identical twins. Study-level results: Insertions were reduced in abundant cord blood beta clonotypes but not in memory repertoires. Among out-of-frame alpha sequences shared by twins, low generation probability occurred in excess.

TCRdb reprocessed the 5' RACE reads via MiXCR and lists one record per CDR3 protein. The sample lists approximately 220,000 distinct CDR3 sequences; around 10% were seen once. This clonotype was seen repeatedly, ten times or more. Its specificity is unknown. The CDR3 sequence is 12 residues long. The V and J ends lost 8 bases and 4 bases respectively, with 11 bases between them. Sequencing was carried out using memory (CD45RO+) T cells sorted from blood. The clonotype was recovered from a woman aged 18 to 35 in good health. The chain couples TRBV12-3 or TRBV12-4 to TRBJ1-2, with a weak D call TRBD1 (6 bases). The DNA for the CDR3 is TGTGCCAGCCCGACAGGACCCTATGGCTACACCTTC. Amino acids: CASPTGPYGYTF.